A selection of T cell receptor beta chains follows, all from one sample in a study of T cell changes during pregnancy in multiple sclerosis. Assay used: immunoSEQ multiplex PCR; TCRdb lists only in-frame clones, some missing. The table shows fewer than 60,000 clones, with about 90% occurring only once. The specimen comprised peripheral blood, sampled in the third trimester of pregnancy. These receptors were obtained from a female donor in good health, enrolled as a control in a pregnancy study. Both conserved end residues are part of each CDR3. The order of the fields is CDR3 DNA, CDR3 protein, clone size, V gene, D gene, J gene. D genes are given only for firm matches. A row's size may be missing; if present it is once, few, many or a size class.

TGTGCCTGGAGATGGGGACAGACTTTCTCTGGGGCCAACGTCCTGACTTTC CAWRWGQTFSGANVLTF . TRBV30 TRBD1 TRBJ2-6
TGTGCCAGCAGCTTAGCCGGGGGTTGGACATGGGATGAAAAACTGTTTTTT CASSLAGGWTWDEKLFF once TRBV11-2 . TRBJ1-4
TGTGCCAGCAGCGTCCCGGGACAGGGGGGGTTGAACACCGGGGAGCTGTTTTTT CASSVPGQGGLNTGELFF . TRBV5-4 TRBD1 TRBJ2-2
TGTGCCAGCAGCTCCTCGGGAGGGACAGGCTACACCTTC CASSSSGGTGYTF . TRBV7-8 . TRBJ1-2
TGCGCCAGCAGCCAACCTTATCAGGGAAGGTATTCACCCCTCCACTTT CASSQPYQGRYSPLHF . TRBV4-1 . TRBJ1-6
TGTGCCATCAGCATACTAGCGGGAGTTCAAGAGACCCAGTACTTC CAISILAGVQETQYF . TRBV10-3 TRBD2 TRBJ2-5
TGCAGCGCGGCACAGGCCTCCCAAGAGACCCAGTACTTC CSAAQASQETQYF . TRBV29-1 . TRBJ2-5
TGTGCCAGCGGGACAGGGAACTATGGCTACACCTTC CASGTGNYGYTF . TRBV2 TRBD1 TRBJ1-2
TGTGCCACCAGCAGAGATGAGGGTAACGTGAACTATGGCTACACCTTC CATSRDEGNVNYGYTF . TRBV15 . TRBJ1-2
TGTGCCACGGGGGGTGGGTCGTGGACTGAAGCTTTCTTT CATGGGSWTEAFF . TRBV10-3 . TRBJ1-1
TGTGCCAGCGAAGGACGCCCGACCCAGGGAGCTTTCTTT CASEGRPTQGAFF . TRBV2 . TRBJ1-1
TGTGCCAGCAGCCAAGATCATCTGGGGGCTGGTCAGCCCCAGCATTTT CASSQDHLGAGQPQHF . TRBV14 . TRBJ1-5
TGTGCCATCAGTGAGTCCTCGACAGGGATTTTCTATGGCTACACCTTC CAISESSTGIFYGYTF . TRBV10-3 TRBD1 TRBJ1-2
TGTGCCTGGACCGCTAGCGGGGGGGCACGGGGGACCCAGTACTTC CAWTASGGARGTQYF . TRBV30 TRBD2 TRBJ2-5